This is a list of T cell receptor beta chains from one sample in a study of a mutant IDH1 vaccine in newly diagnosed glioma. The antigens these receptors bind are not known. The table came from immunoSEQ multiplex PCR; TCRdb's copy has only in-frame clones and leaves some out. The data contain over 60,000 clones, 81% of them seen just once; the ten biggest clones take up 5.4%. Sequencing was performed on PBMCs, taken from a glioma patient whose treatment included an IDH1 peptide vaccine. These receptors were obtained from a man between 35 and 55 years old with glioma. The CDR3 runs from the conserved cysteine through the conserved F or W. Fields, in order: clone size, D gene, V gene, J gene, CDR3 DNA, CDR3 protein. D genes are given only for firm matches. Clone size, where shown, is once, few, many, or a class for clones that have expanded.

clone_size: NA; d_call: TRBD1; v_call: TRBV7-8; j_call: TRBJ2-7; cdr3_nt: TGTGCCAGCAGCGACAGGGTGGCCTACGAGCAGTACTTC; cdr3_aa: CASSDRVAYEQYF
clone_size: NA; d_call: NA; v_call: TRBV5-8; j_call: TRBJ1-5; cdr3_nt: TGTGCCAGCAGCCTAGATGTTCAGCCCCAGCATTTT; cdr3_aa: CASSLDVQPQHF
clone_size: few; d_call: TRBD1; v_call: TRBV11-2; j_call: TRBJ1-3; cdr3_nt: TGTGCCAGCAGCTTGGACAGGTTCTCTGGAAACACCATATATTTT; cdr3_aa: CASSLDRFSGNTIYF
clone_size: NA; d_call: NA; v_call: TRBV10-3; j_call: TRBJ1-1; cdr3_nt: TGTGCCATCAGTGAGTCGAGGGGACCTCACCTGAACACTGAAGCTTTCTTT; cdr3_aa: CAISESRGPHLNTEAFF
clone_size: NA; d_call: NA; v_call: TRBV28; j_call: TRBJ2-1; cdr3_nt: TGTGCCACCGTCTGGGGTAACTACAATGAGCAGTTCTTC; cdr3_aa: CATVWGNYNEQFF
clone_size: NA; d_call: NA; v_call: TRBV5-1; j_call: TRBJ1-6; cdr3_nt: TGCGCCAGCAGCTCACTAACTAGTAATTCACCCCTCCACTTT; cdr3_aa: CASSSLTSNSPLHF
clone_size: NA; d_call: TRBD2; v_call: TRBV4-3; j_call: TRBJ2-2; cdr3_nt: TGCGCCAGCAGCCAAGAGACTAGCGGGGTGTGGGTCGGGGAGCTGTTTTTT; cdr3_aa: CASSQETSGVWVGELFF
clone_size: NA; d_call: NA; v_call: TRBV6-1; j_call: TRBJ2-6; cdr3_nt: TGTGCCTGCTCTTACTCTGGGGCCAACGTCCTGACTTTC; cdr3_aa: CACSYSGANVLTF
clone_size: NA; d_call: TRBD2; v_call: TRBV4-3; j_call: TRBJ2-7; cdr3_nt: TGCGCCAGCAGCCAAGCACTAGCGGCTGCCTACGAGCAGTACTTC; cdr3_aa: CASSQALAAAYEQYF
clone_size: NA; d_call: NA; v_call: TRBV4-3; j_call: TRBJ2-1; cdr3_nt: TGCGCCAGCAGCCAATCGGGACGGACATACAATGAGCAGTTCTTC; cdr3_aa: CASSQSGRTYNEQFF
clone_size: NA; d_call: NA; v_call: TRBV29-1; j_call: TRBJ2-7; cdr3_nt: TGCAGCGTTGAGGGGGGGGACAGCCCCTACGAGCAGTACTTC; cdr3_aa: CSVEGGDSPYEQYF
clone_size: once; d_call: TRBD1; v_call: TRBV11-3; j_call: TRBJ1-3; cdr3_nt: TGTGCCAGCAGCTTAGGGACAGGCAACACCATATATTTT; cdr3_aa: CASSLGTGNTIYF
clone_size: NA; d_call: NA; v_call: TRBV11-2; j_call: TRBJ1-5; cdr3_nt: TGTGCCAGCAGCGTCCTTGGGGGATTGCCCCAGCATTTT; cdr3_aa: CASSVLGGLPQHF
clone_size: NA; d_call: TRBD1; v_call: TRBV4-2; j_call: TRBJ1-3; cdr3_nt: TGTGCCAGCAGTCACCACAGGGGGCGAGGTCCGTCTGGAAACACCATATATTTT; cdr3_aa: CASSHHRGRGPSGNTIYF
clone_size: NA; d_call: NA; v_call: TRBV18; j_call: TRBJ1-2; cdr3_nt: TGTGCCAGCTCACCTTCTCAGGACTATGGCTACACCTTC; cdr3_aa: CASSPSQDYGYTF
clone_size: NA; d_call: TRBD2; v_call: TRBV4-3; j_call: TRBJ2-3; cdr3_nt: TGCGCCAGCAGCCAAGATAGGCCCGTGGGAAATAGCGGGAGAGGTACAGATACGCAGTATTTT; cdr3_aa: CASSQDRPVGNSGRGTDTQYF
clone_size: NA; d_call: NA; v_call: TRBV7-2; j_call: TRBJ1-1; cdr3_nt: TGTGCCAGCACCTGGGGGGATTACACTGAAGCTTTCTTT; cdr3_aa: CASTWGDYTEAFF
clone_size: NA; d_call: NA; v_call: TRBV2; j_call: TRBJ2-2; cdr3_nt: TGTGCCAGCAGTGGTGTTCAATCGAACACCGGGGAGCTGTTTTTT; cdr3_aa: CASSGVQSNTGELFF
clone_size: NA; d_call: TRBD2; v_call: TRBV6-1; j_call: TRBJ2-7; cdr3_nt: TGTGCCAGCAGTGAACCGACTAGCGGGAGTATGTACGAGCAATACTTC; cdr3_aa: CASSEPTSGSMYEQYF
clone_size: NA; d_call: NA; v_call: TRBV7-9; j_call: TRBJ2-7; cdr3_nt: TGTGCCAGCAGCCTGCCCTGGGACGCGAACGAGCAGTACTTC; cdr3_aa: CASSLPWDANEQYF
clone_size: NA; d_call: NA; v_call: TRBV6-5; j_call: TRBJ2-3; cdr3_nt: TGTGCCAGCAAGGTCGGGGATACGCAGTATTTT; cdr3_aa: CASKVGDTQYF